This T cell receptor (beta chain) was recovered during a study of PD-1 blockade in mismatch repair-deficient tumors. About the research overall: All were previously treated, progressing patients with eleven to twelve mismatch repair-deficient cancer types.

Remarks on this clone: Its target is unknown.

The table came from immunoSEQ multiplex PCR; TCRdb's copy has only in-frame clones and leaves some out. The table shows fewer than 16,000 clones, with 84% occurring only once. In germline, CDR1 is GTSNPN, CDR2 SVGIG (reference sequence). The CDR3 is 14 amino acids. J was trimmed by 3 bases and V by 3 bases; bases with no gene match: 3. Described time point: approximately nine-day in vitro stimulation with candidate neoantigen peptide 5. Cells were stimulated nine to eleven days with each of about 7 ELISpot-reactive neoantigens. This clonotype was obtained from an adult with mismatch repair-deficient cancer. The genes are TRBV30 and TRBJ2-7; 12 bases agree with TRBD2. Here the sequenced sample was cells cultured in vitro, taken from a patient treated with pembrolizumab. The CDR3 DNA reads TGTGCCTGGAGCCGACTAGCGGGGGACTACGAGCAGTACTTC. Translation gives CAWSRLAGDYEQYF.